Listed below are T cell receptor beta chains from one sample, sequenced in a study of beta chain features in type 1 diabetes. The data were produced by immunoSEQ multiplex PCR, yet TCRdb's version contains in-frame clones alone and is incomplete. The table records about 650,000 clones, roughly 12% of them present only once. Sequencing was performed on naive CD4+ T cells from blood. These receptors were taken from a young man with type 1 diabetes. Each CDR3 is given with its conserved first and last residue. The order of the fields is V gene, clone size, D gene, J gene, CDR3 DNA, CDR3 protein. The D gene is left open where the match is weak. Some rows have no size entry. The others give once, few or many, or a class for an expanded clone.

TRBV11-3	-	-	TRBJ2-3	TGTGCCAGCAGCCGAAACGGGGATACGCAGTATTTT	CASSRNGDTQYF
TRBV10-3	few	TRBD1	TRBJ1-2	TGTGCCATCAGTGAGTTATCTCCGGGACAGGGATATGGCTACACCTTC	CAISELSPGQGYGYTF
TRBV29-1	-	-	TRBJ1-2	TGCAGCGTTGAGCGGGGCGGAGGCTACACCTTC	CSVERGGGYTF
TRBV4-1	once	TRBD2	TRBJ2-5	TGCGCCAGCAGCCAAGGTGGAGTAGCGGGGGCTCAAGAGACCCAGTACTTC	CASSQGGVAGAQETQYF
TRBV7-9	few	TRBD1	TRBJ2-1	TGTGCCAGCAGCTCCCTACAGGGGCCACGTATCGATGAGCAGTTCTTC	CASSSLQGPRIDEQFF
TRBV10-3	-	-	TRBJ1-1	TGTGCCATCAGTGAAGGTCTAGAAAACACTGAAGCTTTCTTT	CAISEGLENTEAFF
TRBV2	-	-	TRBJ1-2	TGTGCCAGCAGTGATGACGGGGGCCTCTATGGCTACACCTTC	CASSDDGGLYGYTF
TRBV7-9	-	-	TRBJ1-6	TGTGCCAGCGGAGGCTCCTATAATTCACCCCTCCACTTT	CASGGSYNSPLHF
TRBV20-1	few	TRBD1	TRBJ2-1	TGCAGTGCCAACAGGGGCAATGAGCAGTTCTTC	CSANRGNEQFF
TRBV11-3	-	-	TRBJ2-3	TGTGCCAGCAGCCCAAGACGGCGCACAGATACGCAGTATTTT	CASSPRRRTDTQYF
TRBV7-4	few	TRBD2	TRBJ2-7	TGTGCCAGCAGCCCTCGCCTAGCGGGGGGGCTATTCCGCTCCTACGAGCAGTACTTC	CASSPRLAGGLFRSYEQYF
TRBV12-5	few	-	TRBJ2-2	TGTGCTAGTGGACCGGACAGCGGAGTCACCGGGGAGCTGTTTTTT	CASGPDSGVTGELFF
TRBV30	few	TRBD1	TRBJ1-5	TGTGCCTGGAGTCGGGGACAGATCAATCAGCCCCAGCATTTT	CAWSRGQINQPQHF